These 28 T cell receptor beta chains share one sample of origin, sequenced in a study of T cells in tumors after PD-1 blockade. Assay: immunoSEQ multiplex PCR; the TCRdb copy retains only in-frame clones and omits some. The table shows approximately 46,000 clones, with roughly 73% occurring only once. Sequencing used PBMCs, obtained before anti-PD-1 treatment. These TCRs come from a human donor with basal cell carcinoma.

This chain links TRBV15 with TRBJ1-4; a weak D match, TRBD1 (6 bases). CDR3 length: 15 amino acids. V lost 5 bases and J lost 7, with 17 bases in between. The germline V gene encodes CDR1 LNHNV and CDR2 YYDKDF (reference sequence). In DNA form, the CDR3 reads TGTGCCACCAGCCTAAGACCAGGGGTAACTGAAAAACTGTTTTTT. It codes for CATSLRPGVTEKLFF.

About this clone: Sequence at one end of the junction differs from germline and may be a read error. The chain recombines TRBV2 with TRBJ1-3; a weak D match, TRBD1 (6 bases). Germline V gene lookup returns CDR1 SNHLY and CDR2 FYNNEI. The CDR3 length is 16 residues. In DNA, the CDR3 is TGTGCCAGCAGTCGAGGTTACAGGGATTCTGGTAACACCATATATTTT. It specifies CASSRGYRDSGNTIYF. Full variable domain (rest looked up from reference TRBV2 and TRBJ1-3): EPEVTQTPSHQVTQMGQEVILRCVPISNHLYFYWYRQILGQKVEFLVSFYNNEISEKSEIFDDQFSVERPDGSNFTLKIRSTKLEDSAMYFCASSRGYRDSGNTIYFGEGSWLTVV.

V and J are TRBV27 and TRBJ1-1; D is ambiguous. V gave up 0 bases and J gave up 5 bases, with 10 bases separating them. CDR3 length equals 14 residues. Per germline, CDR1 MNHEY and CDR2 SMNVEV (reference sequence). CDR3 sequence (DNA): TGTGCCAGCAGTTTATCGGCAGGCGGAACTGAAGCTTTCTTT. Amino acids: CASSLSAGGTEAFF.

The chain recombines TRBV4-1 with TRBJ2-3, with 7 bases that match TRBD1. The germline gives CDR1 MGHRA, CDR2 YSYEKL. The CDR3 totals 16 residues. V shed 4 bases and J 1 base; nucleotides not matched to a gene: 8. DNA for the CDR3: TGCGCCAGCAGCCTGACAGGGAGTCAGGGCACAGATACGCAGTATTTT. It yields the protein CASSLTGSQGTDTQYF.

CDR3 loop: CASSQDRGWYGYTF. CDR3 bases: TGTGCCAGCAGCCAAGACAGGGGTTGGTATGGCTACACCTTC. The V call is TRBV14, the J call TRBJ1-2; the D gene is possibly TRBD1 (6 bases). Germline V CDR1 and CDR2: SGHDN, FVKESK. The CDR3 totals 14 residues. With 0 bases removed from V and 5 bases from J, the gap between germline ends came to 10 bases.

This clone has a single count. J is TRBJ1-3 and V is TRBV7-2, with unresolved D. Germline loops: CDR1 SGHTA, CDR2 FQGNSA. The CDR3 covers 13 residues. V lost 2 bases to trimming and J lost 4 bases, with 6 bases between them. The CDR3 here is CASSLNPGNTIYF. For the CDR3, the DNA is TGTGCCAGCAGCTTAAACCCCGGAAACACCATATATTTT.

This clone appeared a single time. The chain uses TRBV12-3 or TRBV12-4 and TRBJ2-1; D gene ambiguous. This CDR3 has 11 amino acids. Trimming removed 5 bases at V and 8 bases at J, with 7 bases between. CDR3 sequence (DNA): TGTGCCAGCAGTCCCGGGTATGAGCAGTTCTTC. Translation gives CASSPGYEQFF.

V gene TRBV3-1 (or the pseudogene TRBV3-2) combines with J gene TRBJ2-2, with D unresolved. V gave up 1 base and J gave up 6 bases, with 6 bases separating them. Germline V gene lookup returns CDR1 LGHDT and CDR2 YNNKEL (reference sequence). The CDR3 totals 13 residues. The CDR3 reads CASSQVTPGELFF. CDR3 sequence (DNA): TGTGCCAGCAGCCAAGTTACCCCCGGGGAGCTGTTTTTT.

Here the CDR3 reads CASRGGTSWNEQFF. CDR3 sequence (DNA): TGCGCCAGCAGGGGGGGGACTAGCTGGAATGAGCAGTTCTTC. The J gene is TRBJ2-1, the V gene TRBV10-2; 9 bases agree with TRBD2. V was pared by 6 bases and J by 7 bases, with 7 bases of the junction left unmatched. Germline V gives CDR1 WSHSY, CDR2 SAAADI. This CDR3 is built from 14 residues.

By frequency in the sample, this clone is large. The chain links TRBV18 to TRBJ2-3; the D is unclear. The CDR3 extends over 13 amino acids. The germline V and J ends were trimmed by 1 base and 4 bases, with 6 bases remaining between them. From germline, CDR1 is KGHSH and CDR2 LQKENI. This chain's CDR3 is CASSPQVADTQYF. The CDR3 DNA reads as TGTGCCAGCTCACCACAGGTTGCAGATACGCAGTATTTT.

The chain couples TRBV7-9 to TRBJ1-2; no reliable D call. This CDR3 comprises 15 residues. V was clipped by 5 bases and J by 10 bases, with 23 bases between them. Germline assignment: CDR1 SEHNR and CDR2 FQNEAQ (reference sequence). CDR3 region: CASSPSGAGREDYTF. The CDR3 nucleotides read TGTGCCAGCAGCCCAAGTGGTGCAGGCCGGGAAGACTACACCTTC.

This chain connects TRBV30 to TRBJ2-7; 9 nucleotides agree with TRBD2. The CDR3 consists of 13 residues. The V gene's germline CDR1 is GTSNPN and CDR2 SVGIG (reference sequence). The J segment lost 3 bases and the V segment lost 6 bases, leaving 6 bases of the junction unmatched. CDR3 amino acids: CACQREVLYEQYF. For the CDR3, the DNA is TGTGCCTGCCAGCGGGAGGTGCTCTACGAGCAGTACTTC.

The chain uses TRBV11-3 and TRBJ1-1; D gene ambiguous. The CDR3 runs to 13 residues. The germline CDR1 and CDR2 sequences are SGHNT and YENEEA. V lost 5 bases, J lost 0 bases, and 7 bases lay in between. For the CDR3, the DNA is TGTGCCAGCAGCCGTCATATGAACACTGAAGCTTTCTTT. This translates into CASSRHMNTEAFF.

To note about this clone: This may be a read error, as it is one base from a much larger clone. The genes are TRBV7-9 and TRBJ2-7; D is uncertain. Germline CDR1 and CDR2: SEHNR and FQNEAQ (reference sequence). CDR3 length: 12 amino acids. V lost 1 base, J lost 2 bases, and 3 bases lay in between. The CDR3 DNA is TGTGCCAGCAGCTTAGGAGCCTACGAGCAGTACTTC. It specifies CASSLGAYEQYF.

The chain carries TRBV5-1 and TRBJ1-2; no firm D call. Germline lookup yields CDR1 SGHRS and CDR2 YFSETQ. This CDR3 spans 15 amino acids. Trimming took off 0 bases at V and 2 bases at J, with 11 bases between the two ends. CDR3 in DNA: TGCGCCAGCAGCTTGGACGGATCCACAAACTATGGCTACACCTTC. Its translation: CASSLDGSTNYGYTF.

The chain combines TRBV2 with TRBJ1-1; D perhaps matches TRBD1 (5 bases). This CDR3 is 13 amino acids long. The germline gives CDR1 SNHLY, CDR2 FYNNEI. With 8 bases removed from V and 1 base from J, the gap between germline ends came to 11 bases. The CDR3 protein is CASEGARNTEAFF. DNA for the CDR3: TGTGCCAGCGAAGGGGCTCGGAACACTGAAGCTTTCTTT.

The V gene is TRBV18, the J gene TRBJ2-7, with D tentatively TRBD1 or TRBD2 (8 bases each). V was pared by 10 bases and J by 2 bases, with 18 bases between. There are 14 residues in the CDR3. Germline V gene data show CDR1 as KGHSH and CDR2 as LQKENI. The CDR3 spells CATGGRQGPYEQYF. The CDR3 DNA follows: TGTGCCACGGGGGGGAGACAGGGGCCCTACGAGCAGTACTTC.

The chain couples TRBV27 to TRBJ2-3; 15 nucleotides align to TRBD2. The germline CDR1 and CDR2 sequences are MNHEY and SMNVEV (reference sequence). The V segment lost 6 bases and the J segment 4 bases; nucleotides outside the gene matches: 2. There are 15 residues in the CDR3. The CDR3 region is CASSRTSGGADTQYF. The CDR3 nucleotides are TGTGCCAGCAGCAGGACTAGCGGGGGGGCAGATACGCAGTATTTT.

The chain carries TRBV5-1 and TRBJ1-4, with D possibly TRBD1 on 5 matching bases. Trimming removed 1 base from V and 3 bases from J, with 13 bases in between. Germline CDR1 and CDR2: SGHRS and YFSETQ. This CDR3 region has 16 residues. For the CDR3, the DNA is TGCGCCAGCAGCTTGAATGCGCGACAGCCTAATGAAAAACTGTTTTTT. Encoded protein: CASSLNARQPNEKLFF.

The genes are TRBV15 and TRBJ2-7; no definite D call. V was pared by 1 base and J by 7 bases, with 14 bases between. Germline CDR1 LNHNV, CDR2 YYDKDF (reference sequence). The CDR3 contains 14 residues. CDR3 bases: TGTGCCACCAGCAGAGTGGTGCGTGTGGAAGAGCAGTACTTC. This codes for CATSRVVRVEEQYF.

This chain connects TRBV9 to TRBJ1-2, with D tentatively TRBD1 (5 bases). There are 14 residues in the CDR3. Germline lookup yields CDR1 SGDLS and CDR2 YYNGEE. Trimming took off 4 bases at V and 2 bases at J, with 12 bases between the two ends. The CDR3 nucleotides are TGTGCCAGCAGCACCACAGGACAAAACTATGGCTACACCTTC. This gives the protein CASSTTGQNYGYTF.

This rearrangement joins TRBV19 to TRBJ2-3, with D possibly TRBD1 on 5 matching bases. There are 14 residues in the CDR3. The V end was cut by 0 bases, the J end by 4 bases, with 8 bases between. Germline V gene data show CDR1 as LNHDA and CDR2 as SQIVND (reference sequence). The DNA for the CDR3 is TGTGCCAGTAGTATAGATCTGGGGCCAGATACGCAGTATTTT. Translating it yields CASSIDLGPDTQYF.

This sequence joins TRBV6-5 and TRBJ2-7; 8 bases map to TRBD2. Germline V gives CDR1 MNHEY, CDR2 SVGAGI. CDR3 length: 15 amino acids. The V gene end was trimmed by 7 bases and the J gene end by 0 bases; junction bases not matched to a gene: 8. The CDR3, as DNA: TGTGCCAGCAAGTGGGGCGGGACTAGCTCCTACGAGCAGTACTTC. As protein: CASKWGGTSSYEQYF.

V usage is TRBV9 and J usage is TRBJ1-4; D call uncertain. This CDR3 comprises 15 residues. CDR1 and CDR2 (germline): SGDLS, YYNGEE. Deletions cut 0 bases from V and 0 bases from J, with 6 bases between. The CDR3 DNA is TGTGCCAGCAGCGTAGAGGGAGCAACTAATGAAAAACTGTTTTTT. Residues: CASSVEGATNEKLFF. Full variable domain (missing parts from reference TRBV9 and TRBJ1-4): DSGVTQTPKHLITATGQRVTLRCSPRSGDLSVYWYQQSLDQGLQFLIQYYNGEERAKGNILERFSAQQFPDLHSELNLSSLELGDSALYFCASSVEGATNEKLFFGSGTQLSVL.

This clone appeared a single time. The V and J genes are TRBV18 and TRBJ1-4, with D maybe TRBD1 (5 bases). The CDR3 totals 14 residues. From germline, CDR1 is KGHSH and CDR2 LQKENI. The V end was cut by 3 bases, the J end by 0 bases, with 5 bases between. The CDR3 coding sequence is TGTGCCAGCTCACCGACAGCAACTAATGAAAAACTGTTTTTT. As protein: CASSPTATNEKLFF.

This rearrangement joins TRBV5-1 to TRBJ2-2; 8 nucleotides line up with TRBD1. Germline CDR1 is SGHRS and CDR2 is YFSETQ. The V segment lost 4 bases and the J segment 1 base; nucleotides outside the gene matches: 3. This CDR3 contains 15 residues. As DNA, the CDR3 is TGCGCCAGCAGCGGGGACAGGTTGAACACCGGGGAGCTGTTTTTT. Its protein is CASSGDRLNTGELFF.

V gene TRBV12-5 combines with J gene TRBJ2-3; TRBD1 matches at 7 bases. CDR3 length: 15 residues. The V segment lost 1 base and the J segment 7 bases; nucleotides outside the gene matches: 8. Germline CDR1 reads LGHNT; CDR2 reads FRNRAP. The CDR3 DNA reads TGTGCTAGTGGTTTGGAAAAGGGGGCGACCCATACGCAGTATTTT. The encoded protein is CASGLEKGATHTQYF.

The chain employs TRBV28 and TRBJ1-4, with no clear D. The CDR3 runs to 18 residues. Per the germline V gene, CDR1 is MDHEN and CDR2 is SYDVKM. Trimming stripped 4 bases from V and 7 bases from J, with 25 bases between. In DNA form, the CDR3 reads TGTGCCAGCAGTTCCACGAATCTACCCGGGCTTTTTTCTGAAAAACTGTTTTTT. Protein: CASSSTNLPGLFSEKLFF.